This T cell receptor beta chain was obtained from a study of patients and donors after allogeneic stem cell transplantation. From the RT-PCR reads, TCRdb called clonotypes with MiXCR, one entry per CDR3 protein. The table has about 90,000 distinct CDR3 sequences, under 50% seen once; the top ten hold 50% to 75%. Trimming cost V 6 bases and J 0 bases, with 14 bases left between them. This CDR3 is built from 15 residues. The clonotype was recovered from a human donor who was either an allogeneic HSCT recipient or a stem cell or donor lymphocyte infusion donor (not recorded which). It is not recorded whose cells these are; they may come from a transplant donor. The chain links TRBV12-3 or TRBV12-4 to TRBJ1-2, with D possibly being TRBD1 (5 bases). The sequencing sample was made of blood, either unsorted or a sorted T cell fraction (not recorded which). CDR3 DNA sequence: TGTGCCAGCAGCCCAGACAGCCTTACTAACTATGGCTACACCTTC. Encoded protein: CASSPDSLTNYGYTF.